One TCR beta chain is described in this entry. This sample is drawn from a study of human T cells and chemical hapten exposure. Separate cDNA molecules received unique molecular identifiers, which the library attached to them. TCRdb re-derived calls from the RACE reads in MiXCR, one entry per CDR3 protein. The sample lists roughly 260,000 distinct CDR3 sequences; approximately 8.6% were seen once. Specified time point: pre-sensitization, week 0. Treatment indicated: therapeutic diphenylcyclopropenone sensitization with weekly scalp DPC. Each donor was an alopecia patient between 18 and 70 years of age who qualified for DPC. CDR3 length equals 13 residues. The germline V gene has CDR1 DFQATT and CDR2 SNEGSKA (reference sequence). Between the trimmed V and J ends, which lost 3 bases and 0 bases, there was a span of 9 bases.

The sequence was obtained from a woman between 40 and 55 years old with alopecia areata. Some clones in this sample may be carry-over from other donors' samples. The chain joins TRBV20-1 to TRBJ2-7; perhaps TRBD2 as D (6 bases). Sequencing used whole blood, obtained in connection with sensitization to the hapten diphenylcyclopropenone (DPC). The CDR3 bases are TGCAGTGCTAGTAAGCGGGCCTCCTACGAGCAGTACTTC. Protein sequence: CSASKRASYEQYF.